The 25 T cell receptor beta chains below come from one sample, sequenced in a study of tumor-infiltrating lymphocytes in primary liver carcinoma. The source material, roughly 18-31 mg of unsorted bulk tissue, was used to co-extract RNA and DNA. Total RNA (approximately 500 ng) served as template for TCR beta cDNA synthesis primed by a constant-region primer. Three-round nested multiplex PCR performed with slightly modified ARM-PCR produced the TCR beta libraries. With TRBV1-TRBV30 forward primers and a C-beta reverse primer, the first two PCR rounds were run for around 10 cycles each. TCRdb re-derived calls from the multiplex PCR reads in MiXCR, one entry per CDR3 protein. The sample lists some 94,000 distinct CDR3 sequences; 55% to 70% were seen once. The sample comprised liver tumor tissue from sampling region 5. Documented subset: tumor region T5, tumor centre. These TCRs come from a woman aged 55-70 years with primary liver carcinoma and hepatitis B virus infection.

The chain employs TRBV11-3 and TRBJ2-1, with a weak D call TRBD2 (6 bases). The CDR3 length is 14 residues. From germline, CDR1 is SGHNT and CDR2 YENEEA. V was trimmed by 5 bases and J by 14 bases, leaving 22 bases between them. This CDR3 is CASSLRGRDSQKFF. Here the CDR3 DNA reads TGTGCCAGCAGCCTCCGGGGTCGGGACTCCCAGAAGTTCTTC.

About this clonotype itself: Germline and junction disagree at one end, which may indicate a read error. V gene TRBV11-3 combines with J gene TRBJ2-2, with D perhaps assigned TRBD1 or TRBD2 (5 bases each). In germline, CDR1 is SGHNT, CDR2 YENEEA. The CDR3 consists of 17 residues. The CDR3 here is CANSLSRGGNRAGELFF. The CDR3, as DNA: TGTGCCAACAGCTTATCCCGTGGGGGTAATCGCGCCGGGGAGCTGTTTTTT. The full variable domain, rest sourced from reference TRBV11-3 and TRBJ2-2, is EAGVVQSPRYKIIEKKQPVAFWCNPISGHNTLYWYLQNLGQGPELLIRYENEEAVDDSQLPKDRFSAERLKGVDSTLKIQPAELGDSAVYLCANSLSRGGNRAGELFFGEGSRLTVL.

V is TRBV6-6 and J is TRBJ2-7; D not certain. This CDR3 is built from 14 residues. Trimming shortened V by 11 bases and J by 0 bases, and 17 bases separated the two germline ends. CDR1 and CDR2 from the germline V gene are MNHNY and SVGAGI (reference sequence). CDR3 loop: CAGTFTRSSYEQYF. The CDR3, as DNA: TGTGCCGGCACCTTCACCCGTTCCTCCTACGAGCAGTACTTC.

The rearrangement uses TRBV19 and TRBJ2-7; D tentatively reads TRBD1 or TRBD2 (5 bases each). The germline V gene encodes CDR1 LNHDA and CDR2 SQIVND (reference sequence). This CDR3 has 13 amino acids. Trimming removed 6 bases from V and 2 bases from J, with 11 bases in between. CDR3 coding DNA: TGTGCCAGTAGCCGGGACGGAGCCTACGAGCAGTACTTC. Residues: CASSRDGAYEQYF.

This clonotype was counted a single time. The junction does not match germline at one end; this may be a read error. J is TRBJ1-5 and V is TRBV6-6, with a possible D match to TRBD1 (6 bases). The CDR3 contains 17 residues. Germline V gene data show CDR1 as MNHNY and CDR2 as SVGAGI (reference sequence). The DNA for the CDR3 is TGTGCCAGCAGTTACACCCCGACAGGAGAGGGCAATCAGCCCCTGCATTTT. It translates to CASSYTPTGEGNQPLHF.

This clonotype has only one observation. The final CDR3 position lacks the conserved phenylalanine or tryptophan, pointing to a likely read error. The rearrangement joins TRBV11-3 to TRBJ2-1; possible D gene TRBD2, 6 bases. The CDR3 is 13 amino acids. The germline V gene has CDR1 SGHNT and CDR2 YENEEA. CDR3 region: CASSLGEVDGQFL. In DNA, the CDR3 is TGTGCCAGCAGTTTAGGGGAGGTAGATGGGCAGTTCTTA.

This clonotype showed up just once. Given the absence of the conserved phenylalanine or tryptophan at the CDR3 end, a read error is likely. Because the CDR3's place on the DNA is in doubt, the DNA is left out and the CDR3 is given as listed by TCRdb. The V and J genes are TRBV28 and TRBJ1-2. Germline V CDR1 and CDR2: MDHEN, SYDVKM. Both ends counted, the CDR3 spans 15 residues. CDR3 sequence: CASSAGGARGYGYTL.

In this sample, this clonotype turned up once. At one boundary the junction diverges from the germline segment, which might be a read error. The chain recombines TRBV29-1 with TRBJ1-1, with no clear D. Looked up from germline, CDR1 is SQVTM and CDR2 is ANQGSEA. This CDR3 has 12 residues. CDR3 sequence (DNA): TGCAGAGTTAGCCCAAGTAACAATGAAGCTTTCTTT. Protein sequence: CRVSPSNNEAFF.

Comment on this clonotype: An end of the junction does not agree with germline; a read error may underlie this. The rearrangement joins TRBV4-1 to TRBJ2-2; D possibly corresponds to TRBD2 (5 bases). The germline gives CDR1 MGHRA, CDR2 YSYEKL. CDR3 size: 15 residues. Here the CDR3 DNA reads TGCGCCAGCGAGGTAGGGCCGGCGGGCCCCGGGGAGCTGTCTTTT. Amino acid sequence: CASEVGPAGPGELSF.

There are a few counts of this clonotype. The chain is built from TRBV5-1 and TRBJ2-3; 8 positions agree with TRBD2. Trimming removed 3 bases from V and 6 bases from J; junction bases left unmatched: 6. Germline lookup yields CDR1 SGHRS and CDR2 YFSETQ. CDR3 length: 14 amino acids. CDR3 in amino acids: CASSYGTRSDTQYF. CDR3 in DNA: TGCGCCAGCAGCTACGGGACTAGGAGTGATACGCAGTATTTT.

V usage is TRBV28 and J usage is TRBJ2-7; maybe TRBD2 (5 bases). V was shortened by 5 bases and J by 7 bases, with 21 bases between the two germline ends. The CDR3 covers 15 residues. Germline V lookup: CDR1 MDHEN, CDR2 SYDVKM. The CDR3 DNA reads TGTGCCAGCAGTGCCCAAACCGGACTGGTCTGTGAGCAGTACTTC. Translated: CASSAQTGLVCEQYF.

This clonotype was picked up many times. The gene calls are TRBV12-3 or TRBV12-4 and TRBJ2-7; unclear D gene. Trimming took 1 base from V and 10 from J, leaving 11 bases between them. The CDR3 consists of 12 residues. CDR3 loop: CASSLEGTRQYF. CDR3 sequence (DNA): TGTGCCAGCAGTTTAGAGGGAACCAGACAGTACTTC.

The chain combines TRBV6-2 or TRBV6-3 with TRBJ2-2; 7 bases match TRBD1. The CDR3 extends over 14 amino acids. Germline CDR1 reads MNHEY; CDR2 reads SVGEGT. V lost 3 bases, J lost 5 bases, and 3 bases stayed unmatched. The CDR3 sequence: CASSYTGDTGELFF. The CDR3 DNA is TGTGCCAGCAGTTATACAGGGGATACCGGGGAGCTGTTTTTT.

This clonotype was observed at least ten times. This chain joins TRBV5-4 and TRBJ2-3; no clear D. The CDR3 totals 15 residues. Trimming pared 4 bases from V and 0 bases from J, leaving 12 bases between. Germline V gene lookup returns CDR1 SGHNT and CDR2 YYREEE (reference sequence). The CDR3 sequence is CASSPSPDSTDTQYF. CDR3 DNA: TGTGCCAGCAGCCCTTCCCCGGATAGCACAGATACGCAGTATTTT.

This clonotype showed up many times. The rearrangement links TRBV5-1 to TRBJ2-6; 9 bases are shared with TRBD1. Trimming removed 4 bases from V and 2 bases from J; junction bases left unmatched: 13. Germline CDR1 and CDR2: SGHRS and YFSETQ. The CDR3 consists of 19 residues. The CDR3 sequence: CASSPFGLGQGTGANVLTF. DNA of the CDR3: TGCGCCAGCAGCCCCTTTGGTTTAGGACAGGGGACTGGGGCCAACGTCCTGACTTTC.

The chain recombines TRBV18 with TRBJ1-1, with D hard to call. The V gene lost 2 bases and the J gene lost 2 bases, with 6 bases spanning the gap. Germline lookup yields CDR1 KGHSH and CDR2 LQKENI. The CDR3 extends over 13 amino acids. This CDR3 reads CASSPNRNTEAFF. CDR3 nucleotides: TGTGCCAGCTCACCAAACCGCAACACTGAAGCTTTCTTT.

This clonotype was seen just once. The CDR3 carries no conserved terminal phenylalanine or tryptophan, so it likely arises from a read error. J is TRBJ2-1 and V is TRBV11-3; 9 bases match TRBD2. The CDR3 has 15 residues. Germline loops: CDR1 SGHNT, CDR2 YENEEA. V gave up 1 base and J gave up 9 bases; unmatched junction bases: 7. DNA of the CDR3: TGTGCCAGCAGCTTAGGATCTAGCGGGGAGCTTGAGCAGTTCCTC. Translating it yields CASSLGSSGELEQFL.

Worth noting for this clonotype: One end of the junction fails to match germline, which may point to a read error. The chain links TRBV5-6 to TRBJ2-4, with D tentatively TRBD2 (5 bases). Germline V gene sequence: CDR1 SGHDT, CDR2 YYEEEE. The CDR3 has 15 amino acids. In DNA, the CDR3 is TGCGCCAGGAGCATCCTAGCTCTAGGCAAAAACATTCAGTACTTC. Its protein is CARSILALGKNIQYF.

On this clonotype: In this CDR3 the conserved last residue, phenylalanine or tryptophan, is missing, so a read error is likely. The J gene is TRBJ2-3, the V gene TRBV6-1, with D perhaps TRBD2 (5 bases). Germline V gene sequence: CDR1 MNHNS, CDR2 SASEGT. V shed 7 bases and J shed 3 bases, with 17 bases lying between them. This CDR3 region has 15 residues. CDR3 region: CASMTFIGRTDTQYL. In DNA form, the CDR3 reads TGTGCCAGCATGACATTCATTGGGAGAACAGATACGCAGTATTTA.

This clonotype was observed a handful of times. The chain is built from TRBV11-3 and TRBJ2-3; D possibly corresponds to TRBD1 (5 bases). The V gene lost 6 bases and the J gene lost 3 bases, with 13 bases spanning the gap. Germline loops: CDR1 SGHNT, CDR2 YENEEA. This CDR3 is built from 14 residues. The CDR3 loop reads CASSHRTCTDTQYF. The CDR3 DNA is TGTGCCAGCAGTCATCGGACATGTACAGATACGCAGTATTTT.

V and J are TRBV11-3 and TRBJ2-7; TRBD1 matches 12 bases. The CDR3 is made up of 15 amino acids. CDR1 SGHNT and CDR2 YENEEA come from the germline V gene. V shed 8 bases, J shed 4 bases, and the junction held 9 bases outside the gene matches. The CDR3 protein is CASVPGTGGNYEQYF. DNA of the CDR3: TGTGCCAGCGTCCCCGGGACAGGGGGCAATTACGAGCAGTACTTC.

This chain joins TRBV7-9 and TRBJ1-2; D unresolved. Trimming shortened V by 6 bases and J by 1 base, and 12 bases separated the two germline ends. Germline values: CDR1 SEHNR, CDR2 FQNEAQ (reference sequence). This CDR3 has 14 amino acids. CDR3 nucleotide sequence: TGTGCCAGCAGTACAATCACGATTAACTATGGCTACACCTTC. Translated: CASSTITINYGYTF.

On this clonotype: A junction end diverges from the germline sequence, so it may reflect a read error. This chain uses TRBV28 with TRBJ2-5; possibly TRBD2 for D (5 bases). In germline, CDR1 is MDHEN, CDR2 SYDVKM. This CDR3 has 13 amino acids. In nucleotides, the CDR3 is TGTGCCAGCAGTTTAATGAAAAGGGAGACCCATTACTTC. Residues: CASSLMKRETHYF.

Points on this clonotype: An end of the junction differs from the germline gene, which may be a read error. The V call is TRBV7-9, the J call TRBJ2-1, with D perhaps TRBD2 (6 bases). Per the germline V gene, CDR1 is SEHNR and CDR2 is FQNEAQ (reference sequence). The CDR3 length is 16 residues. The CDR3 spells CASSLGLAEVYNEHFF. The DNA of the CDR3 is TGTGCCAGCAGCTTGGGACTGGCGGAAGTCTACAATGAGCATTTCTTC.

At least ten counts were recorded for this clonotype. V gene TRBV4-2 combines with J gene TRBJ2-4; weak D call: TRBD1 (6 bases). CDR3 length: 17 amino acids. V dropped 0 bases and J dropped 1 base, with 13 bases sitting between them. The germline V gene has CDR1 LGHNA and CDR2 YNFKEQ. The CDR3 here is CASSQEGALGAKNIQYF. In DNA, the CDR3 is TGTGCCAGCAGCCAAGAGGGGGCCTTGGGGGCCAAAAACATTCAGTACTTC.